This TCR beta chain is drawn from a study of naive and memory T cell subsets. An equimolar mix of two oligonucleotides served as the beta constant-region primer for TRBC1 and TRBC2. TCRdb recomputed calls from the UMI-ligation and nested PCR reads with MiXCR, one row per CDR3 protein. The table has about 80,000 distinct CDR3 sequences, roughly 14% seen once. CMV status came from CD4+ T cell IFNgamma after overnight CMV lysate stimulation of fresh PBMCs. CDR3 length: 13 amino acids. CDR1 is SGHTA and CDR2 is FQGNSA in the germline V gene. Trimming took 3 bases from V and 2 from J, leaving 6 bases between them. This clonotype was seen repeatedly, ten times or more. Its specificity is unknown. Findings and limits, study-wide: From naive to CM, EM and EMRA, diversity decreased and Gini increased.

Sequencing was carried out using central memory CD4+ T cells from blood. The clonotype originates from a human donor in good health. V usage is TRBV7-2 and J usage is TRBJ2-3; D is undetermined. CDR3 in amino acids: CASSFMFTDTQYF. The CDR3 bases are TGTGCCAGCAGCTTCATGTTCACAGATACGCAGTATTTT.